Sequencing of this T cell receptor (beta chain) was carried out in a study of T cell responses to AZD1222 COVID-19 vaccine. On the study more broadly: Second-dose intervals near 4 or 12 weeks were combined.

Using immunoSEQ multiplex PCR, the repertoire was profiled, and TCRdb retains in-frame clones only, with some absent. Of tens of thousands of clones in the sample, roughly 87% were seen once. General study findings and limits: White British ancestry dominated among donors, who included more females, and clonal diversity was possibly underestimated. The study reported that nearly half of spike-specific TCRs target unmutated variant regions. Researchers report vaccine-associated CD4 TCRs spanning spike, with dominance at 160-218 and 743-854.

The CDR3 runs 15 residues. Germline V gene data show CDR1 as SNHLY and CDR2 as FYNNEI. V was pared by 7 bases and J by 5 bases, with 20 bases between. A word on this clone: Its antigen is undetermined.

Sequencing used peripheral blood, obtained on day 0 of AZD1222 vaccination. The sequence derives from an adult in good health. The V gene is TRBV2, the J gene TRBJ2-5; a weak D match, TRBD1 (6 bases). CDR3 region: CASTADRRTGETQYF. CDR3 in DNA: TGTGCCAGCACCGCCGACAGGAGGACGGGGGAGACCCAGTACTTC.